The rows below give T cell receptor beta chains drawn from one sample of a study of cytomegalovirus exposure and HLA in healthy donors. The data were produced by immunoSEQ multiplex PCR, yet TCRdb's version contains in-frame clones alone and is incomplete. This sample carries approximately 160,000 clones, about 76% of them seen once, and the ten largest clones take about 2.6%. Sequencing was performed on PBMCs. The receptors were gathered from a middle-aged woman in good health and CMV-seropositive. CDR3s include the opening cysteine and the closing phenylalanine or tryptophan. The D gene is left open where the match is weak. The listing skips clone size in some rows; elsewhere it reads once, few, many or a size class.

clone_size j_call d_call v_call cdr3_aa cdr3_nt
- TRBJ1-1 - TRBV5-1 CASSPGTTAAFF TGCGCCAGCAGTCCCGGGACAACGGCTGCTTTCTTT
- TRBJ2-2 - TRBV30 CAWSVFLWEGETNTGELFF TGTGCCTGGAGTGTATTCTTGTGGGAGGGGGAAACGAACACCGGGGAGCTGTTTTTT
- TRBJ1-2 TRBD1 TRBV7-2 CASQRRGQDYGYTF TGTGCCAGCCAGAGGAGGGGGCAGGACTATGGCTACACCTTC
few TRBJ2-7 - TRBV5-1 CASTLGSPYEQYF TGCGCCAGCACCCTTGGGAGCCCCTACGAGCAGTACTTC
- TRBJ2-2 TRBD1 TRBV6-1 CASRQQGTGELFF TGTGCCAGCAGACAACAGGGGACCGGGGAGCTGTTTTTT
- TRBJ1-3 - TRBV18 CASSPPSSSGNTIYF TGTGCCAGCTCACCACCGAGTAGCTCTGGAAACACCATATATTTT
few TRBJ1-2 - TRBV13 CASSLGRVYGYTF TGTGCCAGCAGCTTAGGACGGGTCTATGGCTACACCTTC
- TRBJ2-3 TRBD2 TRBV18 CASSQTGGADTQYF TGTGCCAGCTCACAAACGGGAGGGGCAGATACGCAGTATTTT
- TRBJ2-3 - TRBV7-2 CASSLQGTPSTDTQYF TGTGCCAGCAGCTTACAGGGGACACCAAGCACAGATACGCAGTATTTT
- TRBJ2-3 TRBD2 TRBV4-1 CASSQDGGGSGADTQYF TGCGCCAGCAGCCAAGATGGAGGCGGGAGCGGCGCAGATACGCAGTATTTT
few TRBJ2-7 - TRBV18 CASSPLVGVSYEQYF TGTGCCAGCTCACCCTTGGTTGGAGTATCCTACGAGCAGTACTTC
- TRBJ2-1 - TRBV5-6 CASSLGGGNSYNEQFF TGTGCCAGCAGCTTAGGGGGGGGGAACTCCTACAATGAGCAGTTCTTC
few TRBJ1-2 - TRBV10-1 CASSESGRDYGYTF TGCGCCAGCAGTGAGAGTGGCAGGGACTATGGCTACACCTTC
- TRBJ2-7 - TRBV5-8 CASSLGLARIEQYF TGTGCCAGCAGCTTGGGTCTAGCTCGGATCGAGCAGTACTTC
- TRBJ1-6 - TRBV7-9 CASSFPGGNSPLHF TGTGCCAGCAGCTTTCCCGGGGGTAATTCACCCCTCCACTTT
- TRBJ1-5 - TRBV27 CASSLGGRGQPQHF TGTGCCAGCAGCCTTGGAGGGAGAGGGCAGCCCCAGCATTTT
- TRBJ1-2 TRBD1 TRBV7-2 CASSLTRQGAGGYTF TGTGCCAGCAGCCTTACCAGACAGGGGGCCGGTGGCTACACCTTC
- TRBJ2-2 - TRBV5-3 CARSNTGSGEVGELFF TGTGCCAGAAGCAATACGGGGAGTGGAGAGGTCGGGGAGCTGTTTTTT
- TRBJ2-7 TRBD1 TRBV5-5 CASSLGDRGLYEQYF TGTGCCAGCAGCTTAGGGGACAGGGGGCTCTACGAGCAGTACTTC
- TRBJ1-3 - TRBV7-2 CASSQSGSSGNTIYF TGTGCCAGCAGTCAAAGCGGTAGCTCTGGAAACACCATATATTTT
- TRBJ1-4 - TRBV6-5 CASSYSMAATNEKLFF TGTGCCAGCAGTTACTCAATGGCAGCAACTAATGAAAAACTGTTTTTT
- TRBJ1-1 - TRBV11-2 CASSLRGEGGTEAFF TGTGCCAGCAGCTTAAGGGGGGAGGGTGGCACTGAAGCTTTCTTT
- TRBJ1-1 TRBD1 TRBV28 CASSPRTGFLAFF TGTGCCAGCAGTCCCCGGACAGGGTTTTTAGCTTTCTTT
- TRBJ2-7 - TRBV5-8 CASSFETAAAYEQYF TGTGCCAGCAGCTTTGAAACGGCCGCGGCCTACGAGCAGTACTTC
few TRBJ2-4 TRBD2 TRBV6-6 CASSYSGLVRNIQYF TGTGCCAGCAGTTACTCGGGACTAGTGCGGAACATTCAGTACTTC
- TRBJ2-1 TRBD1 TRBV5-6 CASSSTGANEQFF TGTGCCAGCAGCTCGACAGGGGCGAATGAGCAGTTCTTC
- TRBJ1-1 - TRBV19 CASRNSAAPSGAFF TGTGCCAGTCGAAACTCGGCCGCGCCCTCAGGGGCTTTCTTT
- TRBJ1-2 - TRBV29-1 CSVDGAGLYGYTF TGCAGCGTTGATGGGGCAGGTCTCTATGGCTACACCTTC
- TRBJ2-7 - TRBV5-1 CASSLGVSGLTYEQYF TGCGCCAGCAGCTTGGGGGTTAGCGGTCTTACCTACGAGCAGTACTTC
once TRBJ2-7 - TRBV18 CASSPLVGRGKIYEQYF TGTGCCAGCTCACCACTCGTGGGCAGGGGCAAGATCTACGAGCAGTACTTC
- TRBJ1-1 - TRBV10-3 CAISEPELNRKNTEAFF TGTGCCATCAGTGAGCCCGAGCTGAACAGAAAGAACACTGAAGCTTTCTTT
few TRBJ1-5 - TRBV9 CASSVEGESNQPQHF TGTGCCAGCAGCGTAGAAGGAGAATCCAATCAGCCCCAGCATTTT